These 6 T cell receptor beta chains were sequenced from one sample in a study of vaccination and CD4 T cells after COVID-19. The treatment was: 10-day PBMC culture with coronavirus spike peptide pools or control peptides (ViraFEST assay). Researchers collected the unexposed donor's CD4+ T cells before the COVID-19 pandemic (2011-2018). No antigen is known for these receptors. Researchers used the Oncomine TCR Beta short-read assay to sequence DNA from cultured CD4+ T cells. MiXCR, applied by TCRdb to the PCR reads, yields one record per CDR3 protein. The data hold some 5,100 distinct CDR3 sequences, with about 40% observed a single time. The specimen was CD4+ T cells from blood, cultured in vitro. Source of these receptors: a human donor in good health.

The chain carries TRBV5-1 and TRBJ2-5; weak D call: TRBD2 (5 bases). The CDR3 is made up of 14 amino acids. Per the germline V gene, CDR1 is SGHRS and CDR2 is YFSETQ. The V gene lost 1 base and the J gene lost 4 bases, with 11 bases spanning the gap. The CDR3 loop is CASSLMGVGETQYF. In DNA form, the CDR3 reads TGCGCCAGCAGCTTGATGGGAGTTGGAGAGACCCAGTACTTC. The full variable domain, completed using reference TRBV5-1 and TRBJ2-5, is KAGVTQTPRYLIKTRGQQVTLSCSPISGHRSVSWYQQTPGQGLQFLFEYFSETQRNKGNFPGRFSGRQFSNSRSEMNVSTLELGDSALYLCASSLMGVGETQYFGPGTRLLVL.

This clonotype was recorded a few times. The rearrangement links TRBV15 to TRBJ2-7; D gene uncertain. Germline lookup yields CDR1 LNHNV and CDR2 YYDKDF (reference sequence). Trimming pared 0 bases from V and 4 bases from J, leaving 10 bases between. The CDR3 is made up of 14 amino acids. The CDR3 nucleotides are TGTGCCACCAGCAGAGACCCTGTAGATTACGAGCAGTACTTC. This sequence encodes CATSRDPVDYEQYF. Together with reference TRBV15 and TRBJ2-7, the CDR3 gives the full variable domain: DAMVIQNPRYQVTQFGKPVTLSCSQTLNHNVMYWYQQKSSQAPKLLFHYYDKDFNNEADTPDNFQSRRPNTSFCFLDIRSPGLGDTAMYLCATSRDPVDYEQYFGPGTRLTVT.

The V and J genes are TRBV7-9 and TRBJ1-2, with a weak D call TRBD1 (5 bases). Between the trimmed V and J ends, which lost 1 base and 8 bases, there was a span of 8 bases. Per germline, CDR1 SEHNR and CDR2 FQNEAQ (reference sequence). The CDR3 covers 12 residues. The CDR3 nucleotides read TGTGCCAGCAGCTTAGTAGGGGACGGCTACACCTTC. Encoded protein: CASSLVGDGYTF.

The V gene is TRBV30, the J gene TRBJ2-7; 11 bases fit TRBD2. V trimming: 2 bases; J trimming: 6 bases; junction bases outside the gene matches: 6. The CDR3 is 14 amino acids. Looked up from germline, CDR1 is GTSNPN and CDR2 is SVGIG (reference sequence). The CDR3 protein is CAWSQTSGVSEQYF. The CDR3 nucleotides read TGTGCCTGGAGTCAGACTAGCGGGGTCTCCGAGCAGTACTTC. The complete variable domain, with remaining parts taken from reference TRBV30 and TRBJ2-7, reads SQTIHQWPATLVQPVGSPLSLECTVEGTSNPNLYWYRQAAGRGLQLLFYSVGIGQISSEVPQNLSASRPQDRQFILSSKKLLLSDSGFYLCAWSQTSGVSEQYFGPGTRLTVT.

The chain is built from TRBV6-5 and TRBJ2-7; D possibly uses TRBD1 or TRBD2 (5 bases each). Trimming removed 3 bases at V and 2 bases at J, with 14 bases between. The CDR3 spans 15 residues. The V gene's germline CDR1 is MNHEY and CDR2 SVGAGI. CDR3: CASSYRRTQPYEQYF. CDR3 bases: TGTGCCAGCAGTTATCGGAGGACACAGCCCTACGAGCAGTACTTC.

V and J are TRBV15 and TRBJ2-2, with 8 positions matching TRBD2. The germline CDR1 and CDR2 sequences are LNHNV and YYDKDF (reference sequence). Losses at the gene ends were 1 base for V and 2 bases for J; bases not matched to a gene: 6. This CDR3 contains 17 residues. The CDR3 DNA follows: TGTGCCACCAGCAGAGGGATACGGGGGGGCAACACCGGGGAGCTGTTTTTT. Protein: CATSRGIRGGNTGELFF.